These 4 T cell receptor beta chains share one sample of origin, sequenced in a study of response to subunit inactivated influenza vaccine. TCRdb itself ran the RT-PCR reads through MiXCR, one entry per CDR3 protein. The sample contains fewer than 600,000 distinct CDR3 sequences, 6.5% to 8% of which appear only once. The source material was PBMCs from blood, sampled around 2 years after vaccination. All receptors come from a man in his fifties or sixties who received an inactivated influenza vaccine.

The CDR3 DNA is TGTGCCAGCAGCAATCAGGGACTGAATGAAAAACTGTTTTTT. As protein: CASSNQGLNEKLFF. The chain is built from TRBV5-4 and TRBJ1-4, with D possibly matching TRBD1 (5 bases). From germline, CDR1 is SGHNT and CDR2 YYREEE (reference sequence). The V end lost 4 bases, the J end lost 5 bases, and 12 bases lay between the germline ends. The CDR3 has 14 amino acids.

This clonotype was recorded at least ten times. The chain recombines TRBV7-9 with TRBJ2-1, with 12 bases fitting TRBD2. The CDR3 length is 17 residues. The J segment lost 7 bases and the V segment lost 5 bases, leaving 12 bases of the junction unmatched. CDR1 and CDR2 (germline): SEHNR, FQNEAQ (reference sequence). The CDR3 protein is CASSPPRLAGASNEQFF. DNA of the CDR3: TGTGCCAGCAGCCCACCTCGACTAGCGGGAGCCTCGAATGAGCAGTTCTTC.

This clonotype was observed a few times. The chain recombines TRBV6-5 with TRBJ2-7; D is uncertain. Germline CDR1 and CDR2: MNHEY and SVGAGI. V lost 4 bases to trimming and J lost 3 bases, with 10 bases between them. The CDR3 runs to 13 residues. CDR3 in amino acids: CASSSAQHYEQYF. The DNA for the CDR3 is TGTGCCAGCAGTTCCGCACAGCACTACGAGCAGTACTTC.

In this sample, this clonotype turned up many times. J is TRBJ1-2 and V is TRBV4-3; D perhaps matches TRBD1 (5 bases). The V gene's germline CDR1 is LGHNA and CDR2 YSLEER. Trimming stripped 0 bases from V and 3 bases from J, with 17 bases between. The CDR3 runs 17 residues. CDR3 sequence: CASSQDHWAGSDYGYTF. CDR3 in DNA: TGCGCCAGCAGCCAAGATCATTGGGCAGGGAGCGACTATGGCTACACCTTC.